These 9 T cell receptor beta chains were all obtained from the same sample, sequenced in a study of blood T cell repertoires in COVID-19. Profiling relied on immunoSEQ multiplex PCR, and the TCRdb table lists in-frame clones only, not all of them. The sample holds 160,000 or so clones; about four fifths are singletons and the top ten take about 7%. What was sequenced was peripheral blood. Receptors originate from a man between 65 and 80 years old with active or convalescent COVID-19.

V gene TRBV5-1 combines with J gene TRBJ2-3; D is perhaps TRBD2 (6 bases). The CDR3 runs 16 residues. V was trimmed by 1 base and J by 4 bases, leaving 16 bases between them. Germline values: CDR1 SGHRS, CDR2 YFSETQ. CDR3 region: CASSLRSTSSPDTQYF. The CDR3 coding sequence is TGCGCCAGCAGCTTGCGGTCGACTAGTTCCCCAGATACGCAGTATTTT. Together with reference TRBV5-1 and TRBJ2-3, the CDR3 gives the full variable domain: KAGVTQTPRYLIKTRGQQVTLSCSPISGHRSVSWYQQTPGQGLQFLFEYFSETQRNKGNFPGRFSGRQFSNSRSEMNVSTLELGDSALYLCASSLRSTSSPDTQYFGPGTRLTVL.

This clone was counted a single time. CDR3 bases: TGTGCCAGCAGTCCGACCGCGGGGGTCACTGAAGCTTTCTTT. Its protein product is CASSPTAGVTEAFF. The J gene is TRBJ1-1, the V gene TRBV6-5; D possibly corresponds to TRBD1 (5 bases). Between the trimmed V and J ends, which lost 5 bases and 4 bases, there was a span of 14 bases. The CDR3 spans 14 residues. Germline V gene lookup returns CDR1 MNHEY and CDR2 SVGAGI.

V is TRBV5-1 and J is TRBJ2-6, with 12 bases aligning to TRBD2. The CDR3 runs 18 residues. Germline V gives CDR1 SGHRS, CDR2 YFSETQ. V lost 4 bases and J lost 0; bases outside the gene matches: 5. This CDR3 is CASSPGLAGTSGANVLTF. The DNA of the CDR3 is TGCGCCAGCAGCCCGGGACTAGCGGGCACCTCTGGGGCCAACGTCCTGACTTTC.

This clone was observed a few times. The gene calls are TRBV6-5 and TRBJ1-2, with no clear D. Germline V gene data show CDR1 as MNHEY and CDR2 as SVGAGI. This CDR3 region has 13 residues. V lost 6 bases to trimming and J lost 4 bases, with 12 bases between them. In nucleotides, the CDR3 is TGTGCCAGCAGAGGTCCAGGCACCTATGGCTACACCTTC. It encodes CASRGPGTYGYTF.

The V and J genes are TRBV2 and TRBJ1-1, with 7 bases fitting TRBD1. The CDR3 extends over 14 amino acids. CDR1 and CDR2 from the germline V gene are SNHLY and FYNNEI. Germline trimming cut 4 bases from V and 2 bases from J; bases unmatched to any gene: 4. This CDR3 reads CASSVNRGNTEAFF. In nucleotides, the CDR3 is TGTGCCAGCAGTGTTAACAGGGGTAACACTGAAGCTTTCTTT.

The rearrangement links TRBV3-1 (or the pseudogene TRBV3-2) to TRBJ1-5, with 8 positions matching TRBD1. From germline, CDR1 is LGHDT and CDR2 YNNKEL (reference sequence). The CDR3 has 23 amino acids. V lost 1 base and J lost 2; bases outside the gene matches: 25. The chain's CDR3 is CASSQGPTFPGQDFLMCNQPQHF. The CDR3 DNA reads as TGTGCCAGCAGCCAAGGCCCGACCTTTCCGGGACAGGACTTTTTGATGTGCAATCAGCCCCAGCATTTT.

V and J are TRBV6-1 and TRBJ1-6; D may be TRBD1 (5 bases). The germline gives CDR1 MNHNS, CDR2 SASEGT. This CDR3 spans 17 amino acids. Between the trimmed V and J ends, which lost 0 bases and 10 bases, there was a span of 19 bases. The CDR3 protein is CASSEAPGRQGDSPLHF. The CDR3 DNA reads TGTGCCAGCAGTGAAGCGCCAGGGAGGCAGGGAGACTCACCCCTCCACTTT.

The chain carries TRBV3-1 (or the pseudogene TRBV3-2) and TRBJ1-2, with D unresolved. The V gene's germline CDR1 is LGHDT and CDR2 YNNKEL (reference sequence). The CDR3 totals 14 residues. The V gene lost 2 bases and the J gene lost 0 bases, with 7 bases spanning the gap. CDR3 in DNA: TGTGCCAGCAGCCAAAATTCTGCTAACTATGGCTACACCTTC. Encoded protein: CASSQNSANYGYTF.

The CDR3 coding sequence is TGTGCCAGCTCACCACCCACTAGCGGGAACTACGAGCAGTACTTC. This gives the protein CASSPPTSGNYEQYF. The chain combines TRBV18 with TRBJ2-7; TRBD2 agrees at 10 bases. The V gene end was trimmed by 0 bases and the J gene end by 3 bases; junction bases not matched to a gene: 2. Per germline, CDR1 KGHSH and CDR2 LQKENI. CDR3 length equals 15 residues.